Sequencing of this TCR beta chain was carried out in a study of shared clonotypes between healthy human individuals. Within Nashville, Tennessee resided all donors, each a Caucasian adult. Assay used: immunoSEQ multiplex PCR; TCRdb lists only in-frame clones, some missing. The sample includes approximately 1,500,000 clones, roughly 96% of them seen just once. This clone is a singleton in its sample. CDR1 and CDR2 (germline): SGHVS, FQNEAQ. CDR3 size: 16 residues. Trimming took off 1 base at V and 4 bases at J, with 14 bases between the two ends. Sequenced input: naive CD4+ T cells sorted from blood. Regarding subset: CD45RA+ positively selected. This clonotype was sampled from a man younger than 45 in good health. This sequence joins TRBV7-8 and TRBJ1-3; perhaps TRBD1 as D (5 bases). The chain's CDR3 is CASSLVGRARGNTIYF. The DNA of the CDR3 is TGTGCCAGCAGCTTAGTGGGGCGGGCGAGGGGAAACACCATATATTTT.